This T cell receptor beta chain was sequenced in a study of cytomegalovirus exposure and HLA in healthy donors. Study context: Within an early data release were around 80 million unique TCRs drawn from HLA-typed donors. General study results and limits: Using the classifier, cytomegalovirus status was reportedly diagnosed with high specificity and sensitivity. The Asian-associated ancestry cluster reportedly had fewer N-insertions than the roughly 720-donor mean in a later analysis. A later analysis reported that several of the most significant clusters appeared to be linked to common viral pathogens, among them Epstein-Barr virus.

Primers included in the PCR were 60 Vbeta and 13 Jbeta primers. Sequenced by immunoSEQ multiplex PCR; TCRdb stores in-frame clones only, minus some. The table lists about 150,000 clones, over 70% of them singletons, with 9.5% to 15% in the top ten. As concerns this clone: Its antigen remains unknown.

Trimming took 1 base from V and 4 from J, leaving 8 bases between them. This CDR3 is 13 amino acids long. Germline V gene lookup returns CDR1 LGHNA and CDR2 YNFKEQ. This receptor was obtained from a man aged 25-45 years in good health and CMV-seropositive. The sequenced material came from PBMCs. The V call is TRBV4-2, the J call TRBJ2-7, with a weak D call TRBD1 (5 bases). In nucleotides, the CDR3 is TGTGCCAGCAGCCAAGGGACACAATACGAGCAGTACTTC. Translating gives CASSQGTQYEQYF.